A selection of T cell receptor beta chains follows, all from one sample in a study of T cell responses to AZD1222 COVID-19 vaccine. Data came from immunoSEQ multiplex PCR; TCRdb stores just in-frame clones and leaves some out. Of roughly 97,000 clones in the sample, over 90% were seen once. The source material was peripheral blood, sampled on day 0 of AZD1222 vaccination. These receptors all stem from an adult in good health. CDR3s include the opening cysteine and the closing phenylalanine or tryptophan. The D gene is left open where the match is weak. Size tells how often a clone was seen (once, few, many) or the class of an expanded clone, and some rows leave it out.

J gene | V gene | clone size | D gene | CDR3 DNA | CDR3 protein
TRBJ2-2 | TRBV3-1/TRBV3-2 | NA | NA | TGTGCCAGCAGGAAAATGGGTGGCACCGGGGAGCTGTTTTTT | CASRKMGGTGELFF
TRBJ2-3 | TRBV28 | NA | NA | TGTGCCAGCAGTACGGGACTTAGCACAGATACGCAGTATTTT | CASSTGLSTDTQYF
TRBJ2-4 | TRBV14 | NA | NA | TGTGCCAGCAGCCAGCGAACCGGGGGAGCCAAAAACATTCAGTACTTC | CASSQRTGGAKNIQYF
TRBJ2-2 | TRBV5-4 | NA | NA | TGTGCCAGCAGCGAGGGCTCCGGGGAGCTGTTTTTT | CASSEGSGELFF
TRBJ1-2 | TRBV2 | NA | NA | TGTGCCAGCAGTGAACTGGCAGGGAGGGACTATGGCTACACCTTC | CASSELAGRDYGYTF
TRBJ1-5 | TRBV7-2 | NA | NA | TGTGCCAGCAGCTACTTTGGCGAGCCCCAGCATTTT | CASSYFGEPQHF
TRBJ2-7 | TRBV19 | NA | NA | TGTGCCAGTAGTATAGCCCGCACCTCCTACGAGCAGTACTTC | CASSIARTSYEQYF
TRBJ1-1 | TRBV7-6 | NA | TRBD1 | TGTGCCAGCAGCTTGACTTTCACGGGACAGGGACGTACTGAAGCTTTCTTT | CASSLTFTGQGRTEAFF
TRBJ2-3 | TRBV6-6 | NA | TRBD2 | TGTGCCAGCAGTTATAGCGGGACTCACACAGATACGCAGTATTTT | CASSYSGTHTDTQYF
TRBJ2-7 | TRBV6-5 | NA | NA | TGTGCCAGCAGCTACGGACAGGAGGGCTCCTACGAGCAGTACTTC | CASSYGQEGSYEQYF
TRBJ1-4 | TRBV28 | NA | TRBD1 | TGTGCCAGCAGTTCCCCGGACAGGGCGCACTTTGAAAAACTGTTTTTT | CASSSPDRAHFEKLFF
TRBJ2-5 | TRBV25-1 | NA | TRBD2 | TGTGCCAGCAGCGGGACTAGCGGGAGGGCCCTCGGAGAGACCCAGTACTTC | CASSGTSGRALGETQYF
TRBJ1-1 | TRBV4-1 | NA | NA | TGCGCCAGCAGCCAAGATAGCAACACTGAAGCTTTCTTT | CASSQDSNTEAFF
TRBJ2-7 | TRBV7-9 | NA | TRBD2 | TGTGCCAGCAGCTTAGGGGGACTAGGCGAGCAGTACTTC | CASSLGGLGEQYF
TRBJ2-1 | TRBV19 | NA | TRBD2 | TGTGCCAGTAGTATGGGGGGGATGCGCCCCTACAATGAGCAGTTCTTC | CASSMGGMRPYNEQFF
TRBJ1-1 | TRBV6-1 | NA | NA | TGTGCCAGCAGTGAAAGGGGAGTCGATTCGGCGACTGAAGCTTTCTTT | CASSERGVDSATEAFF
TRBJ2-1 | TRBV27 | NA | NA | TGTGCCAGCAGTTTATCCGGCAATGAGCAGTTCTTC | CASSLSGNEQFF
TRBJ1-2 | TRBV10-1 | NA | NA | TGCGCCAGCAGTGAGACGTTATTAACGGGCTACACCTTC | CASSETLLTGYTF
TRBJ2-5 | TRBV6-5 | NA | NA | TGTGCCAGCAGTTACTCGTTTATGGTGAAGACCCAGTACTTC | CASSYSFMVKTQYF
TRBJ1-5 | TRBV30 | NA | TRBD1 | TGTGCCTGGGGACGACAGGGGAGCAATCAGCCCCAGCATTTT | CAWGRQGSNQPQHF
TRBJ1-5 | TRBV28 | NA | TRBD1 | TGTGCCAGCAGTACTCCGGACAGGCAATATAGCAATCAGCCCCAGCATTTT | CASSTPDRQYSNQPQHF
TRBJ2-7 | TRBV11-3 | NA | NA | TGTGCCAGCAGCTTAGGGGCAGCCTCCTACGAGCAGTACTTC | CASSLGAASYEQYF
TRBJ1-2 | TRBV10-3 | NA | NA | TGTGCCATCAGTGATTCCGGCTGGGAGGATCACAGCCTCTATGGCTACACCTTC | CAISDSGWEDHSLYGYTF
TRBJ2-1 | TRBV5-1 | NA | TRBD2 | TGCGCCAGCAGCTTGGGCAGAGGACTAGCGGGAGAGCAGTTCTTC | CASSLGRGLAGEQFF
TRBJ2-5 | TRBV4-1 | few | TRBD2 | TGCGCCAGCAGCCCACCCCCTTCTTCTAGCGGGAGGGCTGTGGAGACCCAGTACTTC | CASSPPPSSSGRAVETQYF
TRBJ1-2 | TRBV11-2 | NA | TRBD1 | TGTGCCAGCAGCTTATTCCAGGGGGTATATGGCTACACCTTC | CASSLFQGVYGYTF
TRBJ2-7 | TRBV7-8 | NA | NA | TGTGCCAGCAGCTTAGTCGAAGGTTACGAGCAGTACTTC | CASSLVEGYEQYF
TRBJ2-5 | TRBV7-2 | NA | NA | TGTGCCAGCAGCTTAATCCGGGGAGGAGAGACCCAGTACTTC | CASSLIRGGETQYF
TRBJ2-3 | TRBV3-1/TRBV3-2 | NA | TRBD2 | TGTGCCAGCAGCCAAGATTCACTAGCGGGAGGGTTGTTAGATACGCAGTATTTT | CASSQDSLAGGLLDTQYF